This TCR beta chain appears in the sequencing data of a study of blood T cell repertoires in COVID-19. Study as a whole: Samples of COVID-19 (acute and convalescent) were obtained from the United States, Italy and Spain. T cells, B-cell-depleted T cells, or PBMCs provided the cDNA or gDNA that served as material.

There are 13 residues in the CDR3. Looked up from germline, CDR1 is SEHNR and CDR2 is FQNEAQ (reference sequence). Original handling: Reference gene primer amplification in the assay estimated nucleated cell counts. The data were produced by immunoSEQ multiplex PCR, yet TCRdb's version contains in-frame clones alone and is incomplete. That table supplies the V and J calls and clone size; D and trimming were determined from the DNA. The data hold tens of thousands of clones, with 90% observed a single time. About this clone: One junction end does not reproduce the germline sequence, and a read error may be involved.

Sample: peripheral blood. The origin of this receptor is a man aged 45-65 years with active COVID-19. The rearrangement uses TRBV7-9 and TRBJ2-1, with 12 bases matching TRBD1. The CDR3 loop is CASSLTGTGGNIF. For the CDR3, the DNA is TGTGCCAGCAGCTTAACTGGGACAGGGGGCAATATCTTC.